This paragraph reports one T cell receptor (beta chain). No antigen is known for it. The data originate from a study of T cells in tumors after PD-1 blockade. Whole-study context: Patients had no prior checkpoint blockade, systemic immunosuppressants, or anti-cancer therapy within 4 weeks. Some patients also took daily vismodegib 150 mg during anti-PD-1 treatment. Findings and limits, study-wide: Approximately 43% of tumor TCR clonotypes were also found in blood.

The CDR3 contains 12 residues. The V and J ends lost 2 bases and 5 bases respectively, with 3 bases between them. Germline V lookup: CDR1 MNHNY, CDR2 SVGAGI (reference sequence). The table came from immunoSEQ multiplex PCR; TCRdb's copy has only in-frame clones and leaves some out. The sample records some 24,000 clones, over 80% being singletons. Input was 616 ng to 6,004 ng of genomic DNA from tumor or blood. The sequence derives from a human donor with basal cell carcinoma. The specimen comprised PBMCs, sampled after anti-PD-1 treatment. J is TRBJ1-4 and V is TRBV6-6; D is undetermined. CDR3 DNA: TGTGCCAGCAGTTACATGAATGAAAAACTGTTTTTT. Translating gives CASSYMNEKLFF.